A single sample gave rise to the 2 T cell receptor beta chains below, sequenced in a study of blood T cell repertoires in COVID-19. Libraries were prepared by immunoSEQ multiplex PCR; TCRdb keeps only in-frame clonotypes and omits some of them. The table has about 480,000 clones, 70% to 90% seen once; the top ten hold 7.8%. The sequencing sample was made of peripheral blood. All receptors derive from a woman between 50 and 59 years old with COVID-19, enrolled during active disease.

The CDR3 DNA reads as TGTGCCAGTAGTCGTCTCCAGGATGAAAAACTGTTTTTT. Translated: CASSRLQDEKLFF. This chain connects TRBV19 to TRBJ1-4; D is ambiguous. The V and J ends lost 5 bases and 6 bases respectively, with 10 bases between them. Per the germline V gene, CDR1 is LNHDA and CDR2 is SQIVND (reference sequence). This CDR3 has 13 amino acids.

In DNA form, the CDR3 reads TGTGCCAGCGCGAACAATGAGCAGTTCTTC. Translated, it gives CASANNEQFF. This chain uses TRBV6-6 with TRBJ2-1, with D unresolved. CDR3 size: 10 residues. With 8 bases removed from V and 5 bases from J, the gap between germline ends came to 4 bases. Germline V CDR1 and CDR2: MNHNY, SVGAGI (reference sequence).